These 22 T cell receptor beta chains were sequenced from one sample in a study of response to subunit inactivated influenza vaccine. TCRdb called the RT-PCR reads again in MiXCR, with one record for every CDR3 protein. Seen here are 590,000 or so distinct CDR3 sequences, about 15% observed once, and the top ten hold less than 8.5%. This specimen was PBMCs from blood, taken 14 to 15 days before vaccination. The receptors stem from a man aged 45 to 65 who received an inactivated influenza vaccine.

The rearrangement links TRBV20-1 to TRBJ2-3, with TRBD2 identical over 7 bases. CDR3 length: 15 residues. The trim removed 5 bases at V and 6 bases at J, leaving 14 bases unmatched. The germline CDR1 and CDR2 sequences are DFQATT and SNEGSKA (reference sequence). CDR3 in DNA: TGCAGTGCTTCCCGAGCGGGATGGGGCCCGGATACGCAGTATTTT. As protein: CSASRAGWGPDTQYF.

The chain has TRBV6-1 and TRBJ1-1; tentatively, D is TRBD1 (5 bases). Germline V gives CDR1 MNHNS, CDR2 SASEGT. Trimming took off 8 bases at V and 6 bases at J, with 22 bases between the two ends. The CDR3 has 15 residues. CDR3 sequence (DNA): TGTGCCAGCCAAACCCCGGGACGGTGGTCCCCTGAAGCTTTCTTT. Amino acid sequence: CASQTPGRWSPEAFF.

Written as DNA, the CDR3 is TGTGCCAGTAGCCGGGCCTTAGGTTGCCAAACTGAAGCTTTCTTT. This codes for CASSRALGCQTEAFF. V usage is TRBV19 and J usage is TRBJ1-1; D gene unclear. Germline loops: CDR1 LNHDA, CDR2 SQIVND (reference sequence). CDR3 length: 15 residues. V gave up 6 bases and J gave up 5 bases, with 19 bases separating them.

The chain links TRBV4-3 to TRBJ2-2; 9 nucleotides align to TRBD1. CDR1 LGHNA and CDR2 YSLEER come from the germline V gene. V shed 3 bases, J shed 3 bases, and the junction held 17 bases outside the gene matches. The CDR3 extends over 20 amino acids. In nucleotides, the CDR3 is TGCGCCAGCAGCCACGGCCCCGGGACAGGGTATGCGGAGGACACCGGGGAGCTGTTTTTT. Translating gives CASSHGPGTGYAEDTGELFF.

A few counts support this clonotype. The chain combines TRBV4-2 with TRBJ2-7; D is uncertain. Trimming removed 4 bases at V and 0 bases at J, with 25 bases between. This CDR3 has 19 amino acids. Germline assignment: CDR1 LGHNA and CDR2 YNFKEQ. CDR3 amino acids: CASSPLGPLSPSSSYEQYF. DNA of the CDR3: TGTGCCAGCAGCCCCCTGGGTCCCCTTTCTCCCTCGAGCTCCTACGAGCAGTACTTC.

This clonotype is a singleton in its sample. In DNA form, the CDR3 reads TGTGCCAGCAGTTTACGGACTAGTCACTACAATGAGCAGTTCTTC. It translates to CASSLRTSHYNEQFF. The V call is TRBV12-3 or TRBV12-4, the J call TRBJ2-1; 7 positions agree with TRBD2. J was trimmed by 3 bases and V by 2 bases; bases with no gene match: 4. CDR3 length equals 15 residues.

In its sample, this clonotype was seen a few times. The chain combines TRBV6-2 or TRBV6-3 with TRBJ2-1; 9 bases are shared with TRBD2. The V segment lost 0 bases and the J segment 8 bases; nucleotides outside the gene matches: 8. Germline loops: CDR1 MNHEY, CDR2 SVGEGT. This CDR3 has 16 residues. The CDR3 spells CASSYSSSGSIDEQFF. Written as DNA, the CDR3 is TGTGCCAGCAGTTACTCGAGTAGCGGGAGCATCGATGAGCAGTTCTTC.

The chain is built from TRBV20-1 and TRBJ2-3, with a possible D match to TRBD2 (6 bases). The CDR3 has 14 residues. The germline CDR1 and CDR2 sequences are DFQATT and SNEGSKA (reference sequence). The ends were cut back, 5 bases at V and 3 bases at J, with 15 bases in the middle. The CDR3 spells CSAGRGLPTDTQYF. CDR3 nucleotide sequence: TGCAGTGCTGGACGGGGACTGCCTACAGATACGCAGTATTTT.

This chain joins TRBV9 and TRBJ2-7; tentative D call: TRBD1 (6 bases). Germline loops: CDR1 SGDLS, CDR2 YYNGEE. This CDR3 spans 15 amino acids. Between the trimmed V and J ends, which lost 3 bases and 0 bases, there was a span of 13 bases. The CDR3 DNA is TGTGCCAGCAGCGCGGCGGACAGAACCTCCTACGAGCAGTACTTC. Translated, it gives CASSAADRTSYEQYF.

CDR3 coding DNA: TGTGCCAGCAGGGCCGGACAGCTCTATGGCTACACCTTC. This codes for CASRAGQLYGYTF. The chain uses TRBV28 and TRBJ1-2; D possibly corresponds to TRBD1 (6 bases). The CDR3 extends over 13 amino acids. From germline, CDR1 is MDHEN and CDR2 SYDVKM. Trimming left V 6 bases short and J 4 bases short, with 12 bases between.

This chain's CDR3 is CASSPTRGGAYNEQFF. The CDR3 DNA follows: TGTGCCAGCAGCCCCACCCGCGGGGGGGCTTATAATGAGCAGTTCTTC. The chain uses TRBV3-1 and TRBJ2-1; 9 bases agree with TRBD2. The CDR3 extends over 16 amino acids. Unmatched junction bases numbered 11, after V lost 4 bases and J lost 7 bases. Germline V lookup: CDR1 LGHDT, CDR2 YNNKEL (reference sequence).

This clonotype was observed a few times. V gene TRBV12-3 or TRBV12-4 combines with J gene TRBJ2-1; D is perhaps TRBD1 or TRBD2 (5 bases each). V lost 5 bases to trimming and J lost 4 bases, with 15 bases between them. The CDR3 contains 15 residues. Written as DNA, the CDR3 is TGTGCCAGCAGTCTAACCGGGACGGAGTACAATGAGCAGTTCTTC. Its protein product is CASSLTGTEYNEQFF.

This clonotype was seen many times. The chain combines TRBV12-3 or TRBV12-4 with TRBJ2-5; D uncertain. V was cut by 1 base and J by 5 bases, with 11 bases left in between. This CDR3 contains 14 residues. CDR3 loop: CASSLVSVSETQYF. The CDR3 DNA is TGTGCCAGCAGTTTAGTCAGCGTTTCGGAGACCCAGTACTTC.

This clonotype showed up many times. CDR3 sequence: CASSWGQGQSSYNSPLHF. CDR3 DNA: TGTGCCAGCAGCTGGGGACAGGGGCAGAGCTCCTATAATTCACCCCTCCACTTT. The chain couples TRBV7-6 to TRBJ1-6; 10 nucleotides line up with TRBD1. Unmatched junction bases numbered 6, after V lost 4 bases and J lost 0 bases. Germline lookup yields CDR1 SGHVS and CDR2 FNYEAQ. The CDR3 spans 18 residues.

There are a few counts of this clonotype. This sequence joins TRBV10-3 and TRBJ2-7; the match to TRBD1 covers 7 bases. The V and J ends lost 6 bases and 2 bases, in that order; junction bases with no gene match: 10. The CDR3 covers 15 residues. Germline CDR1 and CDR2: ENHRY and SYGVKD. The CDR3 sequence: CAIRYGQAITYEQYF. The CDR3 DNA reads as TGTGCCATCAGATACGGACAGGCGATTACCTACGAGCAGTACTTC.

The rearrangement uses TRBV12-3 or TRBV12-4 and TRBJ2-4; TRBD1 is a possible D gene (7 bases). The ends were cut back, 2 bases at V and 4 bases at J, with 9 bases in the middle. This CDR3 region has 14 residues. The DNA of the CDR3 is TGTGCCAGCAGTTTATCAGGGGGGAAAAACATTCAGTACTTC. Translated, it gives CASSLSGGKNIQYF.

This clonotype was seen just once. CDR3 residues: CASSYFSAAPNEQFF. The CDR3 DNA follows: TGTGCCAGCAGTTATTTCTCCGCGGCCCCCAATGAGCAGTTCTTC. This chain uses TRBV12-3 or TRBV12-4 with TRBJ2-1; unclear D gene. The CDR3 is 15 residues long. V was cut by 4 bases and J by 6 bases, with 16 bases left in between.

The chain uses TRBV28 and TRBJ2-5; D may be TRBD2 (5 bases). The CDR3 consists of 15 residues. V was clipped by 5 bases and J by 2 bases, with 15 bases between them. CDR1 is MDHEN, CDR2 SYDVKM, per germline. CDR3 residues: CASSPPGLGQETQYF. The CDR3 DNA sequence: TGTGCCAGCAGTCCCCCGGGGTTGGGGCAAGAGACCCAGTACTTC.

The chain links TRBV7-2 to TRBJ2-5; 8 nucleotides agree with TRBD1. V lost 5 bases, J lost 5 bases, and 13 bases stayed unmatched. The germline gives CDR1 SGHTA, CDR2 FQGNSA. The CDR3 runs to 16 residues. The DNA of the CDR3 is TGTGCCAGCAGCGTCCGCTGGCGACAGGGGTTTGAGACCCAGTACTTC. This sequence encodes CASSVRWRQGFETQYF.

The chain is built from TRBV12-3 or TRBV12-4 and TRBJ1-5, with unresolved D. The CDR3 has 15 amino acids. Trimming pared 3 bases from V and 0 bases from J, leaving 9 bases between. The CDR3 sequence is CASSLLGNSNQPQHF. The CDR3 region has the DNA TGTGCCAGCAGTTTGTTGGGAAATAGCAATCAGCCCCAGCATTTT.

The chain recombines TRBV29-1 with TRBJ1-1; possibly TRBD1 for D (6 bases). Trimming took 2 bases from V and 3 from J, leaving 13 bases between them. Germline assignment: CDR1 SQVTM and CDR2 ANQGSEA. This CDR3 region has 14 residues. CDR3 in amino acids: CSVERIPGDTEAFF. The CDR3 region has the DNA TGCAGCGTTGAAAGAATCCCAGGGGACACTGAAGCTTTCTTT.

This clonotype has only a few counts. This sequence joins TRBV12-3 or TRBV12-4 and TRBJ1-5; D is uncertain. The CDR3 contains 14 residues. Trimming shortened V by 0 bases and J by 7 bases, and 10 bases separated the two germline ends. In nucleotides, the CDR3 is TGTGCCAGCAGTTTAGCGTGGGGAGGCCAGCCCCAGCATTTT. This sequence encodes CASSLAWGGQPQHF.